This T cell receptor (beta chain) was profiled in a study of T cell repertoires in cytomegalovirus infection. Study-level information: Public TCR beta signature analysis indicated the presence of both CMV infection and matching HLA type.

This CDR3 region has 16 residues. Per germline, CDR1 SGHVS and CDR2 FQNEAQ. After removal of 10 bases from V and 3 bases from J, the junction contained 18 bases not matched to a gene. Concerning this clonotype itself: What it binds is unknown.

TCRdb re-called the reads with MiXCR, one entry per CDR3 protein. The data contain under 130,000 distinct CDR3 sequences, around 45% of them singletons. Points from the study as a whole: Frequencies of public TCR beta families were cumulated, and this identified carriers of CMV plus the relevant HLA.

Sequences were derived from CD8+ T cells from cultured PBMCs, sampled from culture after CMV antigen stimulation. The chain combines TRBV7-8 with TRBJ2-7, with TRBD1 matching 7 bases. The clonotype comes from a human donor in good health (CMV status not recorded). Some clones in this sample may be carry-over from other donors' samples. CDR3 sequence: CATKLGVGQDIYEQYF. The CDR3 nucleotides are TGTGCCACTAAGTTAGGGGTCGGACAGGACATCTACGAGCAGTACTTC.